Following are 32 T cell receptor beta chains from one sample sequenced in a study of early T cells in non-severe SARS-CoV-2 infection. TCRdb called the 5' RACE reads again in MiXCR, with one record for every CDR3 protein. The repertoire holds 30,000 or so distinct CDR3 sequences, under 7.5% seen once, with 4% to 5% in the top ten. The sample taken for sequencing was whole blood. The receptors were gathered from an adult who was a healthcare worker with PCR-confirmed SARS-CoV-2 infection or an uninfected control (not recorded which).

This clonotype appeared many times. V gene TRBV7-9 combines with J gene TRBJ1-2; 7 nucleotides match TRBD1. The germline gives CDR1 SEHNR, CDR2 FQNEAQ (reference sequence). The CDR3 is 13 residues long. The CDR3 region has the DNA TGTGTGTCTCGGGACAGCGGGAACTATGGCTACACCTTC. It translates to CVSRDSGNYGYTF.

The V call is TRBV6-2 or TRBV6-3, the J call TRBJ2-1; D not resolved. The CDR3 is made up of 14 amino acids. CDR1 MNHEY and CDR2 SVGEGT come from the germline V gene. V dropped 8 bases and J dropped 6 bases, with 17 bases sitting between them. The CDR3 DNA reads as TGTGCCAGCTGCTGCCAGACCGCTTTCAATGAGCAGTTCTTC. It encodes CASCCQTAFNEQFF.

This clonotype came up many times. V gene TRBV20-1 combines with J gene TRBJ1-5; the match to TRBD1 covers 8 bases. The CDR3 totals 14 residues. V shed 6 bases and J 5 bases; nucleotides not matched to a gene: 9. CDR1 and CDR2 (germline): DFQATT, SNEGSKA (reference sequence). The CDR3 region has the DNA TGCAGTGCCGCCGTTTTGACAGGGGATCAGCCCCAGCATTTT. Translation: CSAAVLTGDQPQHF.

The rearrangement uses TRBV27 and TRBJ2-5; the D call may be TRBD1 or TRBD2 (5 bases each). The CDR3 sequence is 15 residues long. The germline V gene encodes CDR1 MNHEY and CDR2 SMNVEV (reference sequence). V was trimmed by 6 bases and J by 1 base, leaving 15 bases between them. In nucleotides, the CDR3 is TGTGCCAGCAGCCCCGAGGGACGGTTCCAAGAGACCCAGTACTTC. It specifies CASSPEGRFQETQYF.

There are many counts of this clonotype. This chain connects TRBV11-3 to TRBJ2-1; 8 bases are shared with TRBD1. Germline V gene sequence: CDR1 SGHNT, CDR2 YENEEA. This CDR3 is built from 15 residues. The junction had 13 bases not matched to a gene; V was cut back by 5 bases and J by 10 bases. CDR3 in amino acids: CASSPSDRGIEEQFF. The DNA of the CDR3 is TGTGCCAGCAGCCCGAGTGACAGGGGAATAGAGGAGCAGTTCTTC.

This clonotype was observed a few times. The chain links TRBV5-1 to TRBJ2-7, with 8 bases fitting TRBD1. In germline, CDR1 is SGHRS, CDR2 YFSETQ. V gave up 4 bases and J gave up 0 bases; unmatched junction bases: 3. The CDR3 is made up of 14 amino acids. The DNA of the CDR3 is TGCGCCAGCAGCAGGACAGGGAGCTCCTACGAGCAGTACTTC. Translated: CASSRTGSSYEQYF.

This clonotype was recorded many times. The rearrangement uses TRBV27 and TRBJ2-3; D perhaps matches TRBD2 (6 bases). Germline V gene data show CDR1 as MNHEY and CDR2 as SMNVEV (reference sequence). Deletions cut 8 bases from V and 3 bases from J, with 18 bases between. The CDR3 has 15 residues. CDR3 coding DNA: TGTGCCAGCCGTTCCGGCGGGGCAAGTACAGATACGCAGTATTTT. It yields the protein CASRSGGASTDTQYF.

Ten or more counts support this clonotype. The V and J genes are TRBV4-1 and TRBJ2-7; either TRBD1 or TRBD2 may fit D (5 bases each). V dropped 4 bases and J dropped 7 bases, with 23 bases sitting between them. Germline CDR1 MGHRA, CDR2 YSYEKL. The CDR3 extends over 16 amino acids. The DNA of the CDR3 is TGCGCCAGCAGCCGAGAGCCGGAAGCAGGGTCGGGAGAGCAGTACTTC. Its protein product is CASSREPEAGSGEQYF.

This clonotype was seen ten or more times. The V and J genes are TRBV6-2 or TRBV6-3 and TRBJ2-1, with D unresolved. Germline V gene data show CDR1 as MNHEY and CDR2 as SVGEGT. Deletions cut 0 bases from V and 4 bases from J, with 22 bases between. CDR3 size: 19 residues. CDR3 amino acids: CASSYSKYPSGRPYNEQFF. Written as DNA, the CDR3 is TGTGCCAGCAGTTACTCGAAGTACCCTAGTGGCCGACCATACAATGAGCAGTTCTTC.

V is TRBV11-2 and J is TRBJ2-5; D is possibly TRBD1 or TRBD2 (5 bases each). Trimming took off 2 bases at V and 3 bases at J, with 16 bases between the two ends. The CDR3 is made up of 16 amino acids. CDR1 is SGHAT, CDR2 FQNNGV, per germline. In DNA form, the CDR3 reads TGTGCCAGCAGCTTACCTTCCCGGGACCCTAAAGAGACCCAGTACTTC. It encodes CASSLPSRDPKETQYF.

In its sample, this clonotype was seen many times. The genes are TRBV11-2 and TRBJ2-3, with D tentatively TRBD1 (6 bases). The V gene lost 0 bases and the J gene lost 3 bases, with 13 bases spanning the gap. The CDR3 runs to 16 residues. CDR1 is SGHAT and CDR2 is FQNNGV in the germline V gene. In DNA, the CDR3 is TGTGCCAGCAGCTTAGATAAAGCGCAGGGGACAGATACGCAGTATTTT. Amino acids: CASSLDKAQGTDTQYF.

The V gene is TRBV6-1, the J gene TRBJ2-7; TRBD2 matches 7 bases. The CDR3 loop spans 13 amino acids. Per germline, CDR1 MNHNS and CDR2 SASEGT. After removal of 6 bases from V and 4 bases from J, the junction contained 6 bases not matched to a gene. As DNA, the CDR3 is TGTGCCAGCAGCAAAACTAGCGAGTACGAGCAGTACTTC. Protein sequence: CASSKTSEYEQYF.

This clonotype was detected ten times or more. The chain employs TRBV24-1 and TRBJ1-6, with unresolved D. The CDR3 runs to 14 residues. The germline V and J ends were trimmed by 5 bases and 7 bases, with 11 bases remaining between them. CDR1 and CDR2 (germline): KGHDR, SFDVKD. The DNA of the CDR3 is TGTGCCACCAGTGCTGAACACCCAAATTCACCCCTCCACTTT. It encodes CATSAEHPNSPLHF.

This clonotype has ten or more counts. This chain connects TRBV11-2 to TRBJ1-1, with TRBD1 matching 8 bases. From germline, CDR1 is SGHAT and CDR2 FQNNGV. Losses at the gene ends were 5 bases for V and 3 bases for J; bases not matched to a gene: 5. The CDR3 sequence is 14 residues long. CDR3 protein: CASSEGQAYTEAFF. The CDR3, as DNA: TGTGCCAGCAGCGAGGGACAGGCCTACACTGAAGCTTTCTTT. Together with reference TRBV11-2 and TRBJ1-1, the CDR3 gives the full variable domain: EAGVAQSPRYKIIEKRQSVAFWCNPISGHATLYWYQQILGQGPKLLIQFQNNGVVDDSQLPKDRFSAERLKGVDSTLKIQPAKLEDSAVYLCASSEGQAYTEAFFGQGTRLTVV.

This clonotype was recorded many times. V is TRBV5-1 and J is TRBJ2-1; 9 nucleotides align to TRBD2. CDR1 and CDR2 (germline): SGHRS, YFSETQ. The CDR3 length is 14 residues. The ends lost 4 bases at V and 4 bases at J; junction bases unmatched: 3. The CDR3 region is CASSPTSGYNEQFF. The CDR3, as DNA: TGCGCCAGCAGCCCGACTAGCGGATACAATGAGCAGTTCTTC.

In its sample, this clonotype was seen many times. The rearrangement uses TRBV15 and TRBJ1-5, with D maybe TRBD1 (5 bases). Trimming took 0 bases from V and 0 from J, leaving 12 bases between them. The length of the CDR3 is 17 residues. From germline, CDR1 is LNHNV and CDR2 YYDKDF (reference sequence). CDR3 coding DNA: TGTGCCACCAGCAGAGATTGGGGGACGGATAGCAATCAGCCCCAGCATTTT. Translating it yields CATSRDWGTDSNQPQHF. Based on the CDR3 plus reference TRBV15 and TRBJ1-5, the full variable domain is DAMVIQNPRYQVTQFGKPVTLSCSQTLNHNVMYWYQQKSSQAPKLLFHYYDKDFNNEADTPDNFQSRRPNTSFCFLDIRSPGLGDTAMYLCATSRDWGTDSNQPQHFGDGTRLSIL.

The sample holds many counts of this clonotype. V usage is TRBV2 and J usage is TRBJ2-1, with D tentatively TRBD2 (5 bases). Per the germline V gene, CDR1 is SNHLY and CDR2 is FYNNEI. Trimming stripped 1 base from V and 7 bases from J, with 8 bases between. The CDR3 is 13 residues long. CDR3 DNA sequence: TGTGCCAGCAGTGAAGTCGGGGTAAATGAGCAGTTCTTC. This encodes CASSEVGVNEQFF.

This clonotype appeared many times. The genes are TRBV28 and TRBJ2-1; 8 bases align to TRBD2. The CDR3 is 18 residues long. The V segment lost 0 bases and the J segment 9 bases; nucleotides outside the gene matches: 16. Per germline, CDR1 MDHEN and CDR2 SYDVKM. The CDR3: CASSLWGGSGSKDGEQFF. CDR3 sequence (DNA): TGTGCCAGCAGTTTATGGGGTGGGAGCGGGAGTAAGGACGGTGAGCAGTTCTTC.

The rearrangement links TRBV10-2 to TRBJ2-1; 7 positions match TRBD2. With 4 bases clipped from V and 9 bases from J, the junction kept 6 bases outside the gene matches. The germline CDR1 and CDR2 sequences are WSHSY and SAAADI. The length of the CDR3 is 13 residues. CDR3 sequence: CASSVASGSEQFF. Written as DNA, the CDR3 is TGCGCCAGCAGTGTGGCTAGCGGTAGTGAGCAGTTCTTC.

This clonotype was seen many times. This CDR3 reads CASSEARETQPQHF. The CDR3 region has the DNA TGTGCCAGCAGTGAGGCTAGGGAGACTCAGCCCCAGCATTTT. The chain recombines TRBV6-1 with TRBJ1-5, with D uncertain. Germline values: CDR1 MNHNS, CDR2 SASEGT. The CDR3 has 14 amino acids. Deletions cut 3 bases from V and 6 bases from J, with 12 bases between.

Note on this clonotype: It may be a read error: a sequence one base away is much more abundant. The V and J genes are TRBV19 and TRBJ1-5; D call uncertain. The CDR3 consists of 14 residues. The germline V gene encodes CDR1 LNHDA and CDR2 SQIVND (reference sequence). Written as DNA, the CDR3 is TGTGCCAGTAGTATCTTGACACCAAATCAGCCCAAGCATTTT. Protein sequence: CASSILTPNQPKHF. Drawing the rest from reference TRBV19 and TRBJ1-5, the complete variable domain is DGGITQSPKYLFRKEGQNVTLSCEQNLNHDAMYWYRQDPGQGLRLIYYSQIVNDFQKGDIAEGYSVSREKKESFPLTVTSAQKNPTAFYLCASSILTPNQPKHFGDGTRLSIL.

There are many counts of this clonotype. The CDR3 loop reads CASSPSVGAGYTF. In DNA, the CDR3 is TGTGCCAGCAGCCCCTCGGTGGGGGCTGGCTACACCTTC. V gene TRBV7-3 combines with J gene TRBJ1-2; D perhaps matches TRBD1 (6 bases). V was clipped by 5 bases and J by 7 bases, with 14 bases between them. The germline V gene has CDR1 SGHTA and CDR2 FQGTGA. The CDR3 is 13 residues long.

This chain connects TRBV28 to TRBJ1-4; D possibly corresponds to TRBD1 (5 bases). V lost 3 bases and J lost 4, with 9 bases in between. The CDR3 runs 14 residues. Germline CDR1 MDHEN, CDR2 SYDVKM. The CDR3 loop reads CASSFSGGNEKLFF. The CDR3 DNA sequence: TGTGCCAGCAGTTTTTCTGGGGGTAATGAAAAACTGTTTTTT.

This clonotype was detected ten times or more. The rearrangement uses TRBV6-1 and TRBJ2-1, with D hard to call. The germline V and J ends were trimmed by 1 base and 1 base, with 14 bases remaining between them. The CDR3 has 17 amino acids. In germline, CDR1 is MNHNS, CDR2 SASEGT. CDR3 in DNA: TGTGCCAGCAGTGAAGGCCGGGCCGCCCCGTCCTACAATGAGCAGTTCTTC. This encodes CASSEGRAAPSYNEQFF.

This clonotype was recorded a few times. The V gene is TRBV19, the J gene TRBJ1-2; perhaps TRBD1 as D (5 bases). The CDR3 is made up of 14 amino acids. With 0 bases removed from V and 4 bases from J, the gap between germline ends came to 9 bases. Germline V gene sequence: CDR1 LNHDA, CDR2 SQIVND (reference sequence). CDR3: CASSIEGTVYGYTF. The CDR3 region has the DNA TGTGCCAGTAGTATAGAGGGGACCGTCTATGGCTACACCTTC.

A few counts support this clonotype. This chain joins TRBV6-2 or TRBV6-3 and TRBJ2-3; D is unresolved. Germline V gene sequence: CDR1 MNHEY, CDR2 SVGEGT. CDR3 length: 14 residues. V gave up 6 bases and J gave up 8 bases, with 18 bases separating them. The CDR3 DNA reads as TGTGCCAGCAGAGTATCCGGGCCCCCCGGTACGCAGTATTTT. Translated: CASRVSGPPGTQYF.

This clonotype was counted ten times or more. The CDR3 DNA follows: TGTGCCAGCAGCCAAGCGGAAGGCGGGACAAACTATGGCTACACCTTC. Translated, it gives CASSQAEGGTNYGYTF. This chain links TRBV3-1 with TRBJ1-2, with a weak D call TRBD1 (6 bases). This CDR3 has 16 residues. The germline V and J ends were trimmed by 1 base and 2 bases, with 14 bases remaining between them. The germline V gene encodes CDR1 LGHDT and CDR2 YNNKEL (reference sequence).

This sequence joins TRBV29-1 and TRBJ2-3; maybe TRBD2 (5 bases). Between the trimmed V and J ends, which lost 6 bases and 5 bases, there was a span of 9 bases. The germline V gene has CDR1 SQVTM and CDR2 ANQGSEA. This CDR3 comprises 11 residues. Here the CDR3 DNA reads TGCAGCGTCGAGGGAGTAGATACGCAGTATTTT. It encodes CSVEGVDTQYF.

This clonotype showed up many times. The chain combines TRBV15 with TRBJ2-3; 8 bases agree with TRBD2. Germline CDR1 LNHNV, CDR2 YYDKDF (reference sequence). The CDR3 consists of 15 residues. J lost 4 bases, V lost 5 bases, and 8 bases had no gene match. The CDR3 protein is CATSSGRANSDTQYF. The DNA for the CDR3 is TGTGCCACCAGCTCCGGGAGGGCCAATTCAGATACGCAGTATTTT.

The rearrangement uses TRBV7-9 and TRBJ1-1; possibly TRBD1 for D (6 bases). V was cut by 7 bases and J by 4 bases, with 19 bases left in between. This CDR3 is 15 amino acids long. Germline loops: CDR1 SEHNR, CDR2 FQNEAQ (reference sequence). Written as DNA, the CDR3 is TGTGCCAGCACCCTGAGAAACTCAGGGGTCACTGAAGCTTTCTTT. It is translated as CASTLRNSGVTEAFF.

This clonotype came up a few times. The V gene is TRBV4-1, the J gene TRBJ2-7; 12 bases map to TRBD2. CDR3 size: 15 residues. Germline CDR1 and CDR2: MGHRA and YSYEKL. V dropped 1 base and J dropped 6; count of bases not matched to a gene: 4. The CDR3 nucleotides are TGCGCCAGCAGCCAAGGGCTAGCGGGAGGGGGCGAGCAGTACTTC. Its translation: CASSQGLAGGGEQYF.

This clonotype was seen repeatedly, ten times or more. V gene TRBV4-2 combines with J gene TRBJ2-7; the match to TRBD2 covers 7 bases. V trimming: 4 bases; J trimming: 1 base; junction bases outside the gene matches: 7. This CDR3 is built from 15 residues. The V gene's germline CDR1 is LGHNA and CDR2 YNFKEQ. The CDR3 is CASSPPAGVSYEQYF. The DNA of the CDR3 is TGTGCCAGCAGCCCCCCGGCGGGGGTTTCCTACGAGCAGTACTTC.